This T cell receptor beta chain was captured in a study of blood T cell repertoires in COVID-19. Overall study: Donors in the United States, Italy and Spain gave samples during acute or convalescent COVID-19. PBMCs, B-cell-depleted T cells, or T cells provided the cDNA or gDNA that made up the material.

Original processing methods: Estimation of nucleated cell counts relied on the amplification of reference gene primers. TCRdb's table, derived via immunoSEQ multiplex PCR, lists solely in-frame clones and lacks some. The V and J calls and the clone size are those of that table, but D and trimming were determined from the DNA. Of over 150,000 clones in the sample, about 83% were seen once. After removal of 0 bases from V and 1 base from J, the junction contained 2 bases not matched to a gene. The germline gives CDR1 SGHRS, CDR2 YFSETQ. CDR3 length: 16 residues. Patients in Seattle were enrolled during active infection, then followed longitudinally.

Material for sequencing was peripheral blood. This chain joins TRBV5-1 and TRBJ2-3; 10 bases line up with TRBD1. This clonotype was obtained from an elderly woman with COVID-19, enrolled during active disease. CDR3: CASSLVGTGGTDTQYF. In DNA, the CDR3 is TGCGCCAGCAGCTTGGTGGGGACAGGGGGCACAGATACGCAGTATTTT.